The 7 T cell receptor beta chains given below trace back to one sample, sequenced in a study of graft-versus-host responses after intestinal transplantation (dated by TCRdb to the early 2020s). To prepare the library, the immunoSEQ multiplex PCR assay was applied. In TCRdb, the immuneACCESS table is reduced to in-frame sequences with V and J assigned. These tables do not hold every clone; where another copy was compared, an unresolved V gene accounts for under half, and the others remain unexplained. The sample records around 100,000 clones, approximately 93% of which are singletons. The top ten clones comprise roughly 1% of the sample. The meaning of the sample's time point label: cells obtained before transplantation from donor or recipient. Their antigens are not known. The sequencing used unstimulated CD8+ T cells sorted from spleen or lymph node cells, collected before transplant. The origin of the receptors is a human donor who was the organ donor for an intestinal transplant.

The rearrangement links TRBV2 to TRBJ1-1; 7 bases line up with TRBD1. This CDR3 has 15 residues. From germline, CDR1 is SNHLY and CDR2 FYNNEI. With 4 bases clipped from V and 3 bases from J, the junction kept 8 bases outside the gene matches. The CDR3 nucleotides are TGTGCCAGCAGTGTAACAAGCCAGGGGGACACTGAAGCTTTCTTT. This gives the protein CASSVTSQGDTEAFF. Full variable domain (remainder filled in from reference TRBV2 and TRBJ1-1): EPEVTQTPSHQVTQMGQEVILRCVPISNHLYFYWYRQILGQKVEFLVSFYNNEISEKSEIFDDQFSVERPDGSNFTLKIRSTKLEDSAMYFCASSVTSQGDTEAFFGQGTRLTVV.

This clone appeared once. V is TRBV20-1 and J is TRBJ2-5; the D is unclear. The germline V and J ends were trimmed by 3 bases and 7 bases, with 9 bases remaining between them. Germline V gene sequence: CDR1 DFQATT, CDR2 SNEGSKA (reference sequence). The CDR3 loop spans 11 amino acids. The CDR3 region is CSARPVGTQYF. CDR3 in DNA: TGCAGTGCTAGGCCTGTTGGGACCCAGTACTTC.

Concerning this clone itself: Within the sample, other DNA sequences also encode this same CDR3. J is TRBJ2-3 and V is TRBV28; 9 bases are shared with TRBD2. CDR3 length: 14 amino acids. The junction had 0 bases not matched to a gene; V was cut back by 4 bases and J by 1 base. The V gene's germline CDR1 is MDHEN and CDR2 SYDVKM. The CDR3, as DNA: TGTGCCAGCAGTTGGACTAGCGGCACAGATACGCAGTATTTT. Protein product: CASSWTSGTDTQYF. The full variable domain, in which reference TRBV28 and TRBJ2-3 provide the parts outside the CDR3, is DVKVTQSSRYLVKRTGEKVFLECVQDMDHENMFWYRQDPGLGLRLIYFSYDVKMKEKGDIPEGYSVSREKKERFSLILESASTNQTSMYLCASSWTSGTDTQYFGPGTRLTVL.

The chain employs TRBV7-9 and TRBJ1-5; TRBD1 matches at 7 bases. This CDR3 is built from 18 residues. Germline CDR1 reads SEHNR; CDR2 reads FQNEAQ (reference sequence). Germline trimming cut 3 bases from V and 3 bases from J; bases unmatched to any gene: 14. The CDR3, as DNA: TGTGCCAGCAGCTTTGACAGGGAAGGGGTGGGTGACAATCAGCCCCAGCATTTT. Its translation: CASSFDREGVGDNQPQHF.

V and J are TRBV4-1 and TRBJ2-7; a possible D gene is TRBD1 (6 bases). Germline assignment: CDR1 MGHRA and CDR2 YSYEKL. The CDR3 length is 14 residues. V was cut by 1 base and J by 5 bases, with 12 bases left in between. CDR3 region: CASSQVTAGDEQYF. CDR3 bases: TGCGCCAGCAGCCAAGTAACCGCAGGGGACGAGCAGTACTTC.

The CDR3 DNA reads TGTGCCTGGAGCGGGACAGGGAAAGAGACCCAGTACTTC. Residues: CAWSGTGKETQYF. This rearrangement joins TRBV30 to TRBJ2-5, with TRBD1 identical over 9 bases. This CDR3 comprises 13 residues. Trimming cost V 3 bases and J 3 bases; bases outside gene matches: 2. The germline CDR1 and CDR2 sequences are GTSNPN and SVGIG (reference sequence). The whole variable domain, filled in from reference TRBV30 and TRBJ2-5, reads SQTIHQWPATLVQPVGSPLSLECTVEGTSNPNLYWYRQAAGRGLQLLFYSVGIGQISSEVPQNLSASRPQDRQFILSSKKLLLSDSGFYLCAWSGTGKETQYFGPGTRLLVL.

The chain uses TRBV19 and TRBJ2-7, with 8 bases lining up with TRBD2. This CDR3 is 14 amino acids long. Germline loops: CDR1 LNHDA, CDR2 SQIVND (reference sequence). The V and J ends lost 6 bases and 2 bases, in that order; junction bases with no gene match: 6. As DNA, the CDR3 is TGTGCCAGTAGCCCTAGCGGGCTGACCTACGAGCAGTACTTC. Translated, it gives CASSPSGLTYEQYF. The full variable domain, its missing parts supplied by reference TRBV19 and TRBJ2-7, is DGGITQSPKYLFRKEGQNVTLSCEQNLNHDAMYWYRQDPGQGLRLIYYSQIVNDFQKGDIAEGYSVSREKKESFPLTVTSAQKNPTAFYLCASSPSGLTYEQYFGPGTRLTVT.